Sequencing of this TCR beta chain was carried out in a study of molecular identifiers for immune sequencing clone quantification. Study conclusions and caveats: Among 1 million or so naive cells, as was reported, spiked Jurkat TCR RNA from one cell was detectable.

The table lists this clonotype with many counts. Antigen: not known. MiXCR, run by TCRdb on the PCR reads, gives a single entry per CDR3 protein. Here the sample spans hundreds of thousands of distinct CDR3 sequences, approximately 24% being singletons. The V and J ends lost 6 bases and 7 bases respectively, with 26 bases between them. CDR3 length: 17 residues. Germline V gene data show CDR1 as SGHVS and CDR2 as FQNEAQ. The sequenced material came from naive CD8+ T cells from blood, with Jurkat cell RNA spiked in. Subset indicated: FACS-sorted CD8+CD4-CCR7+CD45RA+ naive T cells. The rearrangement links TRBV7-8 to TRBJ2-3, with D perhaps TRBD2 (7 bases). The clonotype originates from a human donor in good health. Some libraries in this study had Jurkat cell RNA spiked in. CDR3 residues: CASSAVLGGGPRYTQYF. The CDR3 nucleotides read TGTGCCAGCAGTGCAGTCCTTGGCGGGGGCCCCCGGTATACGCAGTATTTT.